The 8 T cell receptor beta chains below were found in one sample sequenced in a study of metastatic and nonmetastatic thyroid tumors. Prior to thyroid surgery, none of the patients had received any treatment. TCRdb re-called the PCR reads through MiXCR. The table records approximately 60,000 clones, 30% of them present only once. Material: blood. Source of these receptors: a female donor with papillary thyroid cancer or a benign thyroid nodule (not recorded which). Some clones in this sample may be carry-over from other donors' samples.

This clone was counted between two and nine times. The CDR3 loop is CASSQDKDLGSYNEQFF. The CDR3 DNA follows: TGTGCCAGCAGCCAAGATAAGGACTTAGGCTCCTACAATGAGCAGTTCTTC. The rearrangement joins TRBV3-1 to TRBJ2-1, with a possible D match to TRBD2 (5 bases). From germline, CDR1 is LGHDT and CDR2 YNNKEL (reference sequence). Trimming shortened V by 0 bases and J by 0 bases, and 12 bases separated the two germline ends. This CDR3 spans 17 amino acids.

In this sample, this clone turned up a few times. This sequence joins TRBV6-5 and TRBJ2-7, with D uncertain. Trimming stripped 6 bases from V and 5 bases from J, with 29 bases between. Germline V gene sequence: CDR1 MNHEY, CDR2 SVGAGI. CDR3 size: 18 residues. This chain's CDR3 is CASSPKAYPGLEANEQYF. The CDR3 DNA follows: TGTGCCAGCAGCCCTAAGGCCTACCCCGGCCTCGAGGCCAACGAGCAGTACTTC.

The CDR3 sequence: CASSLARESRAEAFF. CDR3 bases: TGTGCCAGCAGCTTAGCGCGGGAGAGTCGGGCTGAAGCTTTCTTT. V is TRBV7-9 and J is TRBJ1-1, with D uncertain. CDR3 size: 15 residues. The V end lost 0 bases, the J end lost 6 bases, and 14 bases lay between the germline ends. Germline loops: CDR1 SEHNR, CDR2 FQNEAQ (reference sequence).

V and J are TRBV19 and TRBJ2-2; 12 positions agree with TRBD1. Per the germline V gene, CDR1 is LNHDA and CDR2 is SQIVND (reference sequence). V trimming: 1 base; J trimming: 5 bases; junction bases outside the gene matches: 5. This CDR3 is built from 17 residues. The CDR3 region has the DNA TGTGCCAGTAGTATAGTGGGACAGGGGGCGCGGACCGGGGAGCTGTTTTTT. Protein: CASSIVGQGARTGELFF. Based on the CDR3 plus reference TRBV19 and TRBJ2-2, the full variable domain is DGGITQSPKYLFRKEGQNVTLSCEQNLNHDAMYWYRQDPGQGLRLIYYSQIVNDFQKGDIAEGYSVSREKKESFPLTVTSAQKNPTAFYLCASSIVGQGARTGELFFGEGSRLTVL.

This chain links TRBV10-1 with TRBJ2-1; 7 nucleotides line up with TRBD2. There are 15 residues in the CDR3. The junction had 12 bases not matched to a gene; V was cut back by 3 bases and J by 10 bases. CDR1 is WNHNN, CDR2 SYGVQD, per germline (reference sequence). CDR3 bases: TGCGCCAGCAGTGATCATCAGCGGGGTCTCGGCGAGCAGTTCTTC. This translates into CASSDHQRGLGEQFF.

This sequence joins TRBV10-3 and TRBJ2-1; a weak D match, TRBD1 (5 bases). Germline V gene data show CDR1 as ENHRY and CDR2 as SYGVKD. Between the trimmed V and J ends, which lost 10 bases and 5 bases, there was a span of 9 bases. CDR3 size: 11 residues. The DNA for the CDR3 is TGTGCCAGCAGGGTGGACAATGAGCAGTTCTTC. Translated: CASRVDNEQFF.

This chain uses TRBV2 with TRBJ2-3; D uncertain. Germline values: CDR1 SNHLY, CDR2 FYNNEI. V lost 8 bases and J 4 bases, leaving 4 bases between the germline ends. The CDR3 runs 10 residues. CDR3 sequence reads: CASYSDTQYF. The DNA of the CDR3 is TGTGCCAGCTACTCAGATACGCAGTATTTT.

V and J are TRBV7-6 and TRBJ2-2; D is undetermined. The CDR3 covers 11 residues. The V end lost 0 bases, the J end lost 7 bases, and 0 bases lay between the germline ends. The germline V gene has CDR1 SGHVS and CDR2 FNYEAQ. The CDR3 region is CASSLAGELFF. CDR3 nucleotides: TGTGCCAGCAGCTTAGCCGGGGAGCTGTTTTTT.